This TCR beta chain stems from a study of T-cell memory formation after mild COVID-19. Study-wide results and limits: Prior to infection, memory already included some responding clones, suggesting cross-reactive memory joined. Most CD4+ clones that shrank were in CM and EM, while CD8+ ones turned up in EMRA.

Germline V CDR1 and CDR2: MNHEY, SMNVEV (reference sequence). The V gene end was trimmed by 1 base and the J gene end by 3 bases; junction bases not matched to a gene: 5. This CDR3 has 16 residues. A single record per CDR3 protein comes from TCRdb applying MiXCR to the 5' RACE reads. The data contain around 200,000 distinct CDR3 sequences, 20% to 25% of them singletons. Worth noting for this clonotype: Its specificity is not known.

This sequence was found in an adult woman who had mild COVID-19 (a few samples of this study predate the infection). Cell type and time point are not known. The chain recombines TRBV27 with TRBJ2-1; 8 nucleotides line up with TRBD2. The sequenced sample consisted of PBMCs or a T cell subset sorted from them (not recorded which). In DNA form, the CDR3 reads TGTGCCAGCAGTTTATTAATGGGACTAGACTACAATGAGCAGTTCTTC. The encoded protein is CASSLLMGLDYNEQFF.